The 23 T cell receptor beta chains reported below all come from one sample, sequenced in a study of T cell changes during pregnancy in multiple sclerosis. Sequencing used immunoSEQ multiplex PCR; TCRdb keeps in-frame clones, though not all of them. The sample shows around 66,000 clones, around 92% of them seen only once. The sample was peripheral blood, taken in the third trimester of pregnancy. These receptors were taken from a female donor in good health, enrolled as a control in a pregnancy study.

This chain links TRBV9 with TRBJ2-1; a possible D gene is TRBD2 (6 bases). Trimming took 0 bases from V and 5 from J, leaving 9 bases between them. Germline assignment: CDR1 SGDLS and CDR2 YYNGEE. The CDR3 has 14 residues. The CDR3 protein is CASSVDPGDNEQFF. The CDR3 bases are TGTGCCAGCAGCGTAGATCCGGGAGACAATGAGCAGTTCTTC.

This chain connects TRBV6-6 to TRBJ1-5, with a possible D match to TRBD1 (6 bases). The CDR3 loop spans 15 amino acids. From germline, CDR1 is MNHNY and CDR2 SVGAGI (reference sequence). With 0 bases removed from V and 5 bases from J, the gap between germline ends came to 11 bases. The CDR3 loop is CASSYSRQVYQPQHF. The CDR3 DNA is TGTGCCAGCAGTTACTCAAGACAGGTTTATCAGCCCCAGCATTTT.

The CDR3 here is CASSSGHGLYTF. The CDR3 coding sequence is TGTGCCAGCAGTTCCGGACACGGGCTCTACACCTTC. V and J are TRBV28 and TRBJ1-2; D may be TRBD1 (5 bases). Germline V CDR1 and CDR2: MDHEN, SYDVKM. This CDR3 has 12 amino acids. Trimming removed 4 bases from V and 10 bases from J, with 13 bases in between.

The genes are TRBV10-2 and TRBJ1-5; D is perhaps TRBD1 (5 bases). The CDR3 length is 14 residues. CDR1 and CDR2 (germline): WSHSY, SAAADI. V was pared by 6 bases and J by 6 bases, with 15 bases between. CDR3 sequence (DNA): TGCGCCAGCAGGGGGGAGGCGGAGGTTCAGCCCCAGCATTTT. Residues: CASRGEAEVQPQHF.

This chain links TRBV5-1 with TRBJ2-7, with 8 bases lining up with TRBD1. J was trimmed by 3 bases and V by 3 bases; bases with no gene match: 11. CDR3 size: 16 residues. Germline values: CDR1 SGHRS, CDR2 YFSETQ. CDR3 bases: TGCGCCAGCAGCTCGACTTCAGGGGGCGCGAGCTACGAGCAGTACTTC. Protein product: CASSSTSGGASYEQYF.

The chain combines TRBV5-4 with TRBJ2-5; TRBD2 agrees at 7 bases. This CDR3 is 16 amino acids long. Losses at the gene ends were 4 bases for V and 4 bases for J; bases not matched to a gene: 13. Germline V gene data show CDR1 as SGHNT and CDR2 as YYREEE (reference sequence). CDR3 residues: CASSAQSTSDGETQYF. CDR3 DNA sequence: TGTGCCAGCAGCGCCCAATCCACTAGCGATGGAGAGACCCAGTACTTC.

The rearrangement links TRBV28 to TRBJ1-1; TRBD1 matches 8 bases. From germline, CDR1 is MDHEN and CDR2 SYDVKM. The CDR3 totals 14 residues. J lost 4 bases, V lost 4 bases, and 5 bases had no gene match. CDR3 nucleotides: TGTGCCAGCAGTTCTGGACAGGGAACCACTGAAGCTTTCTTT. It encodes CASSSGQGTTEAFF.

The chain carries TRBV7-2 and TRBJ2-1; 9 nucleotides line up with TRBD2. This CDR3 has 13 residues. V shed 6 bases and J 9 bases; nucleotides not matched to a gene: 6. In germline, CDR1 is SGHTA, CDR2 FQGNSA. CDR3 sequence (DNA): TGTGCCAGCAGTCTAGCGGGGAGGGGTGAGCAGTTCTTC. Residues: CASSLAGRGEQFF.

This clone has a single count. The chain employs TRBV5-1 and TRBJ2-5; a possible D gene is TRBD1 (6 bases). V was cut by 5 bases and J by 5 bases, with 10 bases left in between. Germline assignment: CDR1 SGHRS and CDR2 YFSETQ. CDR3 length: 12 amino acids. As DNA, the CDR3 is TGCGCCAGCAGTCAGGGGTGGGAGACCCAGTACTTC. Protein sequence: CASSQGWETQYF.

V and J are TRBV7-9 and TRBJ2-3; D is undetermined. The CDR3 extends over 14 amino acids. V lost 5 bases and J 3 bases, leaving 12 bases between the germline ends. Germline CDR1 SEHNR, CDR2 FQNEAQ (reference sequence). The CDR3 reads CASSRRSGTDTQYF. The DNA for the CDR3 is TGTGCCAGCAGCCGCAGGTCAGGTACAGATACGCAGTATTTT.

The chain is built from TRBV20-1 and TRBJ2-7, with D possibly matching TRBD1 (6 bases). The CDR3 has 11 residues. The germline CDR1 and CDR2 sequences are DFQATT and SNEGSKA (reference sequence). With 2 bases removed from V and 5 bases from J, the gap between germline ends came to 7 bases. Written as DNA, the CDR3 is TGCAGTGCTAGAAACAGGGACGAGCAGTACTTC. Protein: CSARNRDEQYF.

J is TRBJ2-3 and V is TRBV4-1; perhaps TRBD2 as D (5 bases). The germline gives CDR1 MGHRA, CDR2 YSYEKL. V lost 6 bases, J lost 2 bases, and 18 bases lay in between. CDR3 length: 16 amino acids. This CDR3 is CASSPNLGGDTDTQYF. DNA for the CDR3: TGCGCCAGCAGTCCAAACTTAGGAGGTGACACAGATACGCAGTATTTT.

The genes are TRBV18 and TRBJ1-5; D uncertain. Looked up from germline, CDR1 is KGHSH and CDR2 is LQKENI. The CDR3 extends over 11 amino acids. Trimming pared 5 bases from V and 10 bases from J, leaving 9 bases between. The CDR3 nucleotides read TGTGCCAGCTCATCCGAGGGCCCCCAGCATTTT. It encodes CASSSEGPQHF.

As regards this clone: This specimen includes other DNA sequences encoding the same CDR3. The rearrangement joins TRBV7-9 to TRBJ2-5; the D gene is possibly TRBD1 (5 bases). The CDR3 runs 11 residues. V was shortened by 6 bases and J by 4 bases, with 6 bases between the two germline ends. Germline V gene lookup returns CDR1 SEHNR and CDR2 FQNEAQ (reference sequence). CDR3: CASRTGETQYF. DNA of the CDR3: TGTGCCAGCAGAACAGGAGAGACCCAGTACTTC.

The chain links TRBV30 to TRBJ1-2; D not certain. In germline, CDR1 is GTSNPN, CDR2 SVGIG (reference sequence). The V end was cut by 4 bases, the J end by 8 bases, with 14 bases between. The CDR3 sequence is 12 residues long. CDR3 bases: TGTGCCTGGACTCAGCAGGTTGGAGGCTACACCTTC. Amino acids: CAWTQQVGGYTF.

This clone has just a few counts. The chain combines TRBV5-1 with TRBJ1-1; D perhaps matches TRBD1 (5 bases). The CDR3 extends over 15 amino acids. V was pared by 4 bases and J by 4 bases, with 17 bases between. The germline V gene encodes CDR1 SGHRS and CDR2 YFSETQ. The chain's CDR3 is CASSPSAVGGTEAFF. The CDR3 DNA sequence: TGCGCCAGCAGCCCCTCCGCGGTGGGGGGCACTGAAGCTTTCTTT. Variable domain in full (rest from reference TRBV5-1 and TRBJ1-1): KAGVTQTPRYLIKTRGQQVTLSCSPISGHRSVSWYQQTPGQGLQFLFEYFSETQRNKGNFPGRFSGRQFSNSRSEMNVSTLELGDSALYLCASSPSAVGGTEAFFGQGTRLTVV.

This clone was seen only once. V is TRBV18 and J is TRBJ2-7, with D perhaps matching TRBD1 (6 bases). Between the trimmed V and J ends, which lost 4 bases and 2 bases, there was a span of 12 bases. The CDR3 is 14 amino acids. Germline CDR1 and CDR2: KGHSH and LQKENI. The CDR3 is CASSHRDKPYEQYF. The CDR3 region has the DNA TGTGCCAGCTCACACCGGGACAAACCCTACGAGCAGTACTTC.

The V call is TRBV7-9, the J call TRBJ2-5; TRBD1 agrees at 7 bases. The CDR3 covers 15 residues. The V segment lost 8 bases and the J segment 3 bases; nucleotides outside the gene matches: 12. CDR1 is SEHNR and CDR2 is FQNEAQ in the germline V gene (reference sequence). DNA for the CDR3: TGTGCCAGCCTCCCGCCAGGGACAGAAAAAGAGACCCAGTACTTC. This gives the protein CASLPPGTEKETQYF.

CDR3 in amino acids: CASSFYPLVEFSSDTQYF. The CDR3 nucleotides are TGTGCCAGTAGTTTTTACCCCCTTGTGGAGTTTTCAAGCGATACGCAGTATTTT. This sequence joins TRBV19 and TRBJ2-3; D is unresolved. The ends were cut back, 5 bases at V and 6 bases at J, with 27 bases in the middle. The CDR3 is 18 amino acids. Germline V gene data show CDR1 as LNHDA and CDR2 as SQIVND (reference sequence). The whole variable domain, filled in from reference TRBV19 and TRBJ2-3, reads DGGITQSPKYLFRKEGQNVTLSCEQNLNHDAMYWYRQDPGQGLRLIYYSQIVNDFQKGDIAEGYSVSREKKESFPLTVTSAQKNPTAFYLCASSFYPLVEFSSDTQYFGPGTRLTVL.

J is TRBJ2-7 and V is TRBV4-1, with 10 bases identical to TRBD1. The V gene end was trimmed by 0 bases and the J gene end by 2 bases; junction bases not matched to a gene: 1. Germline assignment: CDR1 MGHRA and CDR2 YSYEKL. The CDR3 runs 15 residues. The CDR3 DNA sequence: TGCGCCAGCAGCCAAGATGACAGGGGGCCCTACGAGCAGTACTTC. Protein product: CASSQDDRGPYEQYF.

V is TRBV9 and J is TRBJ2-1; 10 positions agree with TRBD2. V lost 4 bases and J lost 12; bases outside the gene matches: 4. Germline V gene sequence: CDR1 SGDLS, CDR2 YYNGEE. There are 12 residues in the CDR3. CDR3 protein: CASSTLAGLQFF. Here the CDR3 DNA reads TGTGCCAGCAGCACACTAGCGGGGTTGCAGTTCTTC. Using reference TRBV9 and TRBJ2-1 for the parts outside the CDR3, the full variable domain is DSGVTQTPKHLITATGQRVTLRCSPRSGDLSVYWYQQSLDQGLQFLIQYYNGEERAKGNILERFSAQQFPDLHSELNLSSLELGDSALYFCASSTLAGLQFFGPGTRLTVL.

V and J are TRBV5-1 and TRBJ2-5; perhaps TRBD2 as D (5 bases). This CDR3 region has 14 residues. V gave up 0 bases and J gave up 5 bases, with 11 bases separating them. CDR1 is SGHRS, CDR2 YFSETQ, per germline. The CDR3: CASSLDRSGETQYF. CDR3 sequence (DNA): TGCGCCAGCAGCTTGGATAGGTCGGGGGAGACCCAGTACTTC.

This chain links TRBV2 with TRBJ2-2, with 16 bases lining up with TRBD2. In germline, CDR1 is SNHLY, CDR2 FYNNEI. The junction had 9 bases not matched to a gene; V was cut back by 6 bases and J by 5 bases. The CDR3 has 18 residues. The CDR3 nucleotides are TGTGCCAGCAGGAAGGGACTAGCGGGGGGGCCTTATACCGGGGAGCTGTTTTTT. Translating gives CASRKGLAGGPYTGELFF.